What follows describes a single T cell receptor (beta chain). What it binds is not known. V lost 1 base, J lost 0 bases, and 10 bases lay in between. This CDR3 spans 15 amino acids. CDR1 is MNHNY, CDR2 SVGAGI, per germline (reference sequence). The sample belongs to a study of OX40 agonist ivuxolimab in advanced cancers. Broader study findings: Near-lowest levels of clonal expansion characterized partial responders at 0.1-3.0 mg/kg.

Clones were sequenced by immunoSEQ multiplex PCR, and TCRdb holds only the in-frame ones, with some missing. Of about 44,000 clones listed, about 90% are singletons. Sequencing was performed on CD4+ or CD8+ T cells sorted from blood, taken in a trial of the OX40 agonist ivuxolimab. V usage is TRBV6-6 and J usage is TRBJ2-7; perhaps TRBD2 as D (6 bases). This clonotype originated in an adult with an advanced solid tumor such as melanoma, head and neck, liver or kidney cancer. The CDR3 DNA is TGTGCCAGCAGTTACTTGGAGGGGCCCTCCTACGAGCAGTACTTC. Its protein product is CASSYLEGPSYEQYF.